One sample yielded the 21 T cell receptor gamma chains listed below, sequenced in a study of Vδ1+ human thymocytes. Study-level points and caveats: Thymic TRG and TRD repertoires appeared highly polyclonal, with Gaussian CDR3 length distributions.

Their antigen targets remain unknown. Extracted RNA was reverse transcribed into cDNA. Multiplex PCR used pooled V-gene forward primers and a constant-region reverse primer to amplify CDR3s. TCRdb re-identified clones in the multiplex PCR reads via CATT. This table has about 36,000 gamma-chain clones, 20% to 25% appearing once. Sequencing used Vdelta1+ gamma-delta thymocytes from the thymus. Subset of the sample: FACS-sorted CD3+ TCRalphabeta- TCRVdelta1+ TCRVdelta2- thymocytes. All receptors come from a girl under two years old who had congenital heart surgery.

This clone was picked up a small number of times. This CDR3 is also generated by other DNA sequences in the sample. This chain uses TRGV2 with TRGJ1 or TRGJ2. Germline V lookup: CDR1 EGSNGY, CDR2 YDSYNSKV. Trimming took 0 bases from V and 12 from J; bases not matched to a gene: 5. The CDR3 consists of 11 residues. CDR3 DNA: TGTGCCACCTGGGACGGGCTGTGGAAACTCTTT. This translates into CATWDGLWKLF.

This sequence joins TRGV4 and TRGJ1 or TRGJ2. This CDR3 has 13 residues. Unmatched junction bases numbered 11, after V lost 0 bases and J lost 12 bases. CDR1 is EGSTGY and CDR2 is YDSYTSSV in the germline V gene. The CDR3 loop reads CATWDGPLGGKLF. For the CDR3, the DNA is TGTGCCACCTGGGATGGGCCTCTTGGGGGGAAACTCTTT.

In this sample, this clone turned up a few times. The chain combines TRGV3 with TRGJ1 or TRGJ2. This CDR3 is 13 amino acids long. Germline V CDR1 and CDR2: VTNTFY, YDVSTARD (reference sequence). J lost 7 bases, V lost 0 bases, and 6 bases had no gene match. The CDR3 reads CATWDRHQYKKLF. CDR3 in DNA: TGTGCCACCTGGGACAGGCATCAGTATAAGAAACTCTTT.

This clone was observed a handful of times. The gene calls are TRGV2 and TRGJ1 or TRGJ2. The CDR3 is 14 amino acids. Germline lookup yields CDR1 EGSNGY and CDR2 YDSYNSKV. The V segment lost 4 bases and the J segment 6 bases; nucleotides outside the gene matches: 12. The CDR3 bases are TGTGCCACCTGGGATGGGCCTGGGGCTTATAAGAAACTCTTT. Protein: CATWDGPGAYKKLF.

This clone was observed a handful of times. The sample has other DNA sequences that encode this CDR3 too. The rearrangement links TRGV4 to TRGJ1 or TRGJ2. Germline V gives CDR1 EGSTGY, CDR2 YDSYTSSV. The CDR3 consists of 13 residues. The V gene end was trimmed by 0 bases and the J gene end by 3 bases; junction bases not matched to a gene: 2. The CDR3 DNA reads TGTGCCACCTGGGATGGGGGTTATTATAAGAAACTCTTT. Encoded protein: CATWDGGYYKKLF.

The rearrangement uses TRGV9 and TRGJP1. The germline V gene has CDR1 GITISATS and CDR2 ISYDGTV (reference sequence). V shed 0 bases and J 4 bases; nucleotides not matched to a gene: 11. This CDR3 is built from 17 residues. CDR3 amino acids: CALWEVKNYHTGWFKIF. The DNA of the CDR3 is TGTGCCTTGTGGGAGGTGAAGAATTATCACACTGGTTGGTTCAAGATATTT.

The V call is TRGV4, the J call TRGJ1 or TRGJ2. The CDR3 covers 15 residues. Germline V gives CDR1 EGSTGY, CDR2 YDSYTSSV. After removal of 3 bases from V and 10 bases from J, the junction contained 18 bases not matched to a gene. The CDR3 nucleotides read TGTGCCACCTGGGATTCCCTCACACCCCAGTACAAGAAACTCTTT. Protein: CATWDSLTPQYKKLF.

This clone came up many times. Just one base apart from a much larger clone, this may be a read error. The chain is built from TRGV9 and TRGJ1 or TRGJ2. CDR1 GITISATS and CDR2 ISYDGTV come from the germline V gene (reference sequence). V dropped 2 bases and J dropped 7; count of bases not matched to a gene: 2. The CDR3 totals 11 residues. DNA of the CDR3: TGTGCCTTGTGGGAGGAGTATAAGAAACTCTTT. Translated: CALWEEYKKLF.

The gene calls are TRGV9 and TRGJ1 or TRGJ2. The CDR3 loop spans 9 amino acids. CDR1 is GITISATS, CDR2 ISYDGTV, per germline (reference sequence). V shed 3 bases, J shed 13 bases, and the junction held 3 bases outside the gene matches. This chain's CDR3 is CALWEPKLF. CDR3 sequence (DNA): TGTGCCTTGTGGGAGCCTAAACTCTTT.

This clone showed up many times. Other DNA variants within this sample encode the same CDR3. This chain connects TRGV4 to TRGJ1 or TRGJ2. The CDR3 extends over 13 amino acids. With 0 bases clipped from V and 7 bases from J, the junction kept 6 bases outside the gene matches. Germline CDR1 and CDR2: EGSTGY and YDSYTSSV. Here the CDR3 DNA reads TGTGCCACCTGGGATGGGCCAGGATATAAGAAACTCTTT. Its protein is CATWDGPGYKKLF.

About this clone: Different DNA sequences within this sample yield the same CDR3. The chain employs TRGV3 and TRGJP2. Looked up from germline, CDR1 is VTNTFY and CDR2 is YDVSTARD (reference sequence). This CDR3 has 15 amino acids. V dropped 0 bases and J dropped 1; count of bases not matched to a gene: 2. CDR3 bases: TGTGCCACCTGGGACAGGCGTAGTAGTGATTGGATCAAGACGTTT. Its protein is CATWDRRSSDWIKTF.

This clone was counted between two and nine times. This chain connects TRGV9 to TRGJP2. J lost 6 bases, V lost 4 bases, and 5 bases had no gene match. The CDR3 runs 13 residues. Germline-derived CDR1 and CDR2 are GITISATS and ISYDGTV (reference sequence). CDR3 region: CALWEYGDWIKTF. Here the CDR3 DNA reads TGTGCCTTGTGGGAATATGGTGATTGGATCAAGACGTTT.

This clone was seen a few times. V is TRGV8 and J is TRGJP2. The germline V gene encodes CDR1 VENAVY and CDR2 YDSYNSRV. The CDR3 consists of 13 residues. With V trimmed by 3 bases and J by 5 bases, 3 bases remained unmatched. The CDR3 DNA follows: TGTGCCACCTGGGATCAGAGTGATTGGATCAAGACGTTT. It yields the protein CATWDQSDWIKTF.

This chain uses TRGV2 with TRGJ1 or TRGJ2. V was clipped by 0 bases and J by 11 bases; unmatched bases: 7. CDR3 size: 12 residues. Germline V gene lookup returns CDR1 EGSNGY and CDR2 YDSYNSKV. The CDR3 is CATWDGLRQKLF. CDR3 sequence (DNA): TGTGCCACCTGGGACGGGCTGCGGCAGAAACTCTTT.

The chain uses TRGV2 and TRGJ1 or TRGJ2. Germline V gene lookup returns CDR1 EGSNGY and CDR2 YDSYNSKV. Germline trimming cut 1 base from V and 7 bases from J; bases unmatched to any gene: 19. The CDR3 extends over 17 amino acids. In DNA form, the CDR3 reads TGTGCCACCTGGGACGGAAATAGAGGGTCATTTCGATATAAGAAACTCTTT. Translation: CATWDGNRGSFRYKKLF.

The rearrangement uses TRGV8 and TRGJ1 or TRGJ2. V lost 3 bases to trimming and J lost 1 base; unmatched junction nucleotides: 3. Germline values: CDR1 VENAVY, CDR2 YDSYNSRV. The CDR3 is 13 amino acids. CDR3 loop: CATWDYNYYKKLF. The CDR3 nucleotides read TGTGCCACCTGGGATTACAATTATTATAAGAAACTCTTT.

The chain is built from TRGV9 and TRGJ1 or TRGJ2. There are 13 residues in the CDR3. Trimming took 0 bases from V and 12 from J; bases not matched to a gene: 11. The germline V gene has CDR1 GITISATS and CDR2 ISYDGTV (reference sequence). CDR3 coding DNA: TGTGCCTTGTGGGAGGTGCAATCGGGAACGAAACTCTTT. The encoded protein is CALWEVQSGTKLF.

Concerning this clone itself: The same CDR3 arises from other DNA sequences in this sample as well. The chain is built from TRGV3 and TRGJ1 or TRGJ2. The CDR3 contains 16 residues. CDR1 is VTNTFY and CDR2 is YDVSTARD in the germline V gene (reference sequence). Trimming cost V 0 bases and J 0 bases; bases outside gene matches: 8. The CDR3 protein is CATWDRLKGNYYKKLF. Written as DNA, the CDR3 is TGTGCCACCTGGGACAGGCTAAAGGGGAATTATTATAAGAAACTCTTT.

The chain combines TRGV9 with TRGJ1 or TRGJ2. This CDR3 contains 13 residues. Unmatched junction bases numbered 11, after V lost 4 bases and J lost 8 bases. Germline V gene sequence: CDR1 GITISATS, CDR2 ISYDGTV (reference sequence). The CDR3 DNA reads as TGTGCCTTGTGGGATCTGGGGAGGCATAAGAAACTCTTT. Its translation: CALWDLGRHKKLF.

This clone was observed once. This chain joins TRGV3 and TRGJ1 or TRGJ2. The CDR3 is made up of 15 amino acids. Germline V gene lookup returns CDR1 VTNTFY and CDR2 YDVSTARD (reference sequence). V shed 0 bases, J shed 5 bases, and the junction held 10 bases outside the gene matches. CDR3 in amino acids: CATWDRRGSHYKKLF. The CDR3 DNA reads TGTGCCACCTGGGACAGGCGAGGGTCTCATTATAAGAAACTCTTT.

This clone was counted a few times. This rearrangement joins TRGV8 to TRGJ1 or TRGJ2. CDR1 is VENAVY and CDR2 is YDSYNSRV in the germline V gene. V trimming: 0 bases; J trimming: 10 bases; junction bases outside the gene matches: 6. This CDR3 spans 12 amino acids. CDR3 in DNA: TGTGCCACCTGGGATAGGACCTTGAAGAAACTCTTT. Amino acid sequence: CATWDRTLKKLF.